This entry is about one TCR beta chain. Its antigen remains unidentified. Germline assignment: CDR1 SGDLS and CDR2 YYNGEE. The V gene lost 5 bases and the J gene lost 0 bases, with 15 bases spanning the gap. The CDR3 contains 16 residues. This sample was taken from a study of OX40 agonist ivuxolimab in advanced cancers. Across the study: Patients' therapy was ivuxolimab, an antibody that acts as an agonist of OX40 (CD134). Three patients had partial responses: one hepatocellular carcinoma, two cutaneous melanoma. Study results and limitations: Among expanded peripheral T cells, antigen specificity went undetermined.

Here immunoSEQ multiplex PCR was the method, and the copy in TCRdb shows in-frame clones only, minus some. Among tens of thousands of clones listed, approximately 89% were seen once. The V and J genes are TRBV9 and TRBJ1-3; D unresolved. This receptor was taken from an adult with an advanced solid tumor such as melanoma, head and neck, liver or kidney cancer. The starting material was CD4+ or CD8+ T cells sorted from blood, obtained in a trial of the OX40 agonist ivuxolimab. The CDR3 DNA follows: TGTGCCAGCAGTAGAGGATTGACGGACTCTGGAAACACCATATATTTT. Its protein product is CASSRGLTDSGNTIYF.